Below, 19 T cell receptor beta chains from the same sample are listed, as sequenced in a study of beta chain features in type 1 diabetes. The sequenced template was cDNA made from the entire isolated RNA. The protocol was immunoSEQ multiplex PCR, while the TCRdb copy is restricted to in-frame clones and leaves out a portion. The sample has 300,000 to 350,000 clones; around 8% are singletons. The sequenced sample was central memory CD4+ T cells from blood. The source is a woman aged 18-29 years in good health.

The J gene is TRBJ2-3, the V gene TRBV5-6; the match to TRBD2 covers 10 bases. CDR1 is SGHDT, CDR2 YYEEEE, per germline. Trimming took 1 base from V and 5 from J; bases not matched to a gene: 4. The CDR3 loop spans 15 amino acids. This chain's CDR3 is CASSLTSGKGDTQYF. DNA of the CDR3: TGTGCCAGCAGCTTGACTAGCGGGAAAGGAGATACGCAGTATTTT.

The gene calls are TRBV2 and TRBJ2-5; perhaps D is TRBD1 or TRBD2 (6 bases each). Per the germline V gene, CDR1 is SNHLY and CDR2 is FYNNEI. This CDR3 region has 15 residues. V shed 3 bases and J shed 4 bases, with 15 bases lying between them. This CDR3 reads CASSERRGGSETQYF. In DNA form, the CDR3 reads TGTGCCAGCAGTGAGCGCAGGGGAGGTTCAGAGACCCAGTACTTC.

CDR3 sequence (DNA): TGTGCCAGCTCACCAATCGGTTCAGAAGGCAACGAAAAACTGTTTTTT. Its protein product is CASSPIGSEGNEKLFF. V usage is TRBV18 and J usage is TRBJ1-4; D gene unclear. CDR1 is KGHSH, CDR2 LQKENI, per germline. Between the trimmed V and J ends, which lost 2 bases and 8 bases, there was a span of 18 bases. CDR3 size: 16 residues.

This clone was counted only a few times. This rearrangement joins TRBV5-8 to TRBJ2-3; 7 positions agree with TRBD2. The CDR3 consists of 16 residues. V shed 2 bases and J 5 bases; nucleotides not matched to a gene: 11. The germline gives CDR1 SGHTS, CDR2 YDEGEE. This CDR3 is CASSFLHAGERDTQYF. The CDR3 DNA sequence: TGTGCCAGCAGCTTTCTACACGCGGGAGAGAGAGATACGCAGTATTTT. The whole variable domain, filled in from reference TRBV5-8 and TRBJ2-3, reads EAGVTQSPTHLIKTRGQQATLRCSPISGHTSVYWYQQALGLGLQFLLWYDEGEERNRGNFPPRFSGRQFPNYSSELNVNALELEDSALYLCASSFLHAGERDTQYFGPGTRLTVL.

This clone occurred a few times. The chain links TRBV27 to TRBJ2-2; no firm D call. The V gene's germline CDR1 is MNHEY and CDR2 SMNVEV (reference sequence). Trimming removed 6 bases at V and 2 bases at J, with 7 bases between. The CDR3 is 13 amino acids. CDR3 sequence (DNA): TGTGCCAGCAGGCTCGGAAACACCGGGGAGCTGTTTTTT. Protein: CASRLGNTGELFF.

A note on this clone: The same CDR3 arises from other DNA sequences in this sample as well. The chain's CDR3 is CATSRGQGSYNEQFF. The CDR3 nucleotides are TGTGCCACCAGCAGAGGACAGGGCTCCTACAATGAGCAGTTCTTC. The V gene is TRBV15, the J gene TRBJ2-1; 7 bases match TRBD1. The CDR3 is made up of 15 amino acids. Trimming removed 1 base from V and 0 bases from J; junction bases left unmatched: 0. Germline CDR1 reads LNHNV; CDR2 reads YYDKDF (reference sequence).

The V gene is TRBV7-9, the J gene TRBJ2-3; D is ambiguous. Germline V lookup: CDR1 SEHNR, CDR2 FQNEAQ (reference sequence). The CDR3 extends over 16 amino acids. V lost 3 bases to trimming and J lost 1 base, with 14 bases between them. This chain's CDR3 is CASSLVWGSGTDTQYF. The CDR3 DNA sequence: TGTGCCAGCAGCTTGGTCTGGGGTTCGGGCACAGATACGCAGTATTTT.

V usage is TRBV5-1 and J usage is TRBJ2-7; 7 bases map to TRBD2. Germline CDR1 reads SGHRS; CDR2 reads YFSETQ. The CDR3 runs to 17 residues. V gave up 3 bases and J gave up 2 bases; unmatched junction bases: 14. CDR3 amino acids: CASSWAPPSGVTYEQYF. The CDR3 coding sequence is TGCGCCAGCAGCTGGGCCCCGCCTAGCGGAGTTACCTACGAGCAGTACTTC.

The chain couples TRBV29-1 to TRBJ1-1; TRBD1 might be the D (6 bases). The CDR3 loop spans 13 amino acids. V gave up 6 bases and J gave up 2 bases, with 13 bases separating them. Germline V gene data show CDR1 as SQVTM and CDR2 as ANQGSEA. CDR3: CSVTQGQNTEAFF. The CDR3 DNA reads as TGCAGCGTCACACAGGGTCAAAACACTGAAGCTTTCTTT. Full variable domain (outside the CDR3, taken from reference TRBV29-1 and TRBJ1-1): SAVISQKPSRDICQRGTSLTIQCQVDSQVTMMFWYRQQPGQSLTLIATANQGSEATYESGFVIDKFPISRPNLTFSTLTVSNMSPEDSSIYLCSVTQGQNTEAFFGQGTRLTVV.

The V call is TRBV6-9, the J call TRBJ1-2; TRBD1 matches 8 bases. CDR3 length: 17 amino acids. V lost 6 bases, J lost 1 base, and 13 bases stayed unmatched. Germline V gives CDR1 MNHGY, CDR2 SVAAGI. The CDR3 sequence: CASSEKAGTGSNYGYTF. The CDR3 bases are TGTGCCAGCAGCGAAAAAGCTGGGACAGGAAGTAACTATGGCTACACCTTC.

This chain connects TRBV7-2 to TRBJ2-5, with D uncertain. This CDR3 contains 16 residues. Germline loops: CDR1 SGHTA, CDR2 FQGNSA. Trimming left V 0 bases short and J 0 bases short, with 11 bases between. The CDR3 here is CASSLAAASHQETQYF. The CDR3 DNA follows: TGTGCCAGCAGCTTAGCTGCAGCGTCCCACCAAGAGACCCAGTACTTC.

This clone was detected only a few times. The chain employs TRBV7-2 and TRBJ2-5; 11 bases align to TRBD2. The CDR3 is 16 residues long. Germline CDR1 SGHTA, CDR2 FQGNSA. V shed 0 bases, J shed 1 base, and the junction held 1 base outside the gene matches. The CDR3 reads CASSLALAGGQETQYF. CDR3 DNA: TGTGCCAGCAGCTTAGCCCTAGCGGGGGGCCAAGAGACCCAGTACTTC.

CDR3 loop: CASRRQGAGEKLFF. CDR3 sequence (DNA): TGTGCCAGCAGACGACAGGGGGCCGGGGAAAAACTGTTTTTT. The chain recombines TRBV6-5 with TRBJ1-4, with 10 bases identical to TRBD1. The germline gives CDR1 MNHEY, CDR2 SVGAGI. The CDR3 contains 14 residues. The trim removed 6 bases at V and 8 bases at J, leaving 6 bases unmatched.

The chain carries TRBV5-4 and TRBJ2-2, with D uncertain. CDR1 and CDR2 from the germline V gene are SGHNT and YYREEE (reference sequence). Trimming removed 4 bases from V and 4 bases from J, with 11 bases in between. The CDR3 sequence is 14 residues long. Here the CDR3 DNA reads TGTGCCAGCAGCCCTGGACGAACCACCGGGGAGCTGTTTTTT. Protein: CASSPGRTTGELFF.

This clone has only a few counts. J is TRBJ2-1 and V is TRBV5-8, with unresolved D. Germline V gene sequence: CDR1 SGHTS, CDR2 YDEGEE. Trimming cost V 0 bases and J 5 bases, with 6 bases left between them. The CDR3 has 13 residues. CDR3 coding DNA: TGTGCCAGCAGCTTGGTTCTGCACAATGAGCAGTTCTTC. Translating it yields CASSLVLHNEQFF.

This chain's CDR3 is CASSLPGNSYNEQFF. The CDR3 DNA follows: TGCGCCAGCAGCTTGCCAGGCAACTCCTACAATGAGCAGTTCTTC. The genes are TRBV5-1 and TRBJ2-1; no reliable D call. Trimming stripped 1 base from V and 0 bases from J, with 8 bases between. This CDR3 region has 15 residues. Germline values: CDR1 SGHRS, CDR2 YFSETQ.

With regard to this clone: The same CDR3 arises from other DNA sequences in this sample as well. The chain links TRBV10-3 to TRBJ2-3, with D tentatively TRBD2 (6 bases). The V gene's germline CDR1 is ENHRY and CDR2 SYGVKD. The V and J ends lost 8 bases and 4 bases respectively, with 10 bases between them. This CDR3 is 12 amino acids long. The CDR3 loop is CAIGERADTQYF. CDR3 nucleotides: TGTGCCATCGGCGAGCGGGCAGATACGCAGTATTTT.

The rearrangement uses TRBV9 and TRBJ2-7, with a weak D call TRBD2 (5 bases). Germline loops: CDR1 SGDLS, CDR2 YYNGEE. This CDR3 spans 13 amino acids. The V and J ends lost 4 bases and 4 bases respectively, with 12 bases between them. The CDR3 coding sequence is TGTGCCAGCAGCTCCCCGGGGATTTACGAGCAGTACTTC. Amino acids: CASSSPGIYEQYF. Together with reference TRBV9 and TRBJ2-7, the CDR3 gives the full variable domain: DSGVTQTPKHLITATGQRVTLRCSPRSGDLSVYWYQQSLDQGLQFLIQYYNGEERAKGNILERFSAQQFPDLHSELNLSSLELGDSALYFCASSSPGIYEQYFGPGTRLTVT.

The chain is built from TRBV29-1 and TRBJ2-3; the D is unclear. The CDR3 has 14 residues. Trimming took off 6 bases at V and 3 bases at J, with 16 bases between the two ends. Germline V lookup: CDR1 SQVTM, CDR2 ANQGSEA. CDR3 nucleotides: TGCAGCGTCGTAGGGCCCGAAGCGACAGATACGCAGTATTTT. Encoded protein: CSVVGPEATDTQYF.